The 23 T cell receptor beta chains given below trace back to one sample, sequenced in a study of blood T cell repertoires in COVID-19. TCRdb's copy holds only in-frame clones and misses some; the assay was immunoSEQ multiplex PCR. The data contain about 53,000 clones, about 80% of them singletons. The sample taken for sequencing was peripheral blood. Receptors were obtained from a human donor in a cohort sampled during active COVID-19.

The rearrangement links TRBV19 to TRBJ2-7, with a tentative D call TRBD2 (7 bases). The germline V gene encodes CDR1 LNHDA and CDR2 SQIVND (reference sequence). The CDR3 has 14 amino acids. Trimming took off 3 bases at V and 2 bases at J, with 11 bases between the two ends. The CDR3 region is CASSIGGLPYEQYF. The CDR3 nucleotides are TGTGCCAGTAGTATCGGGGGGCTGCCCTACGAGCAGTACTTC.

V usage is TRBV4-1 and J usage is TRBJ2-3; the match to TRBD2 covers 10 bases. With V trimmed by 4 bases and J by 6 bases, 7 bases remained unmatched. Germline CDR1 and CDR2: MGHRA and YSYEKL. This CDR3 has 15 amino acids. Written as DNA, the CDR3 is TGCGCCAGCAGCCGACAGCGGGGGGGCAGGGATACGCAGTATTTT. Translated: CASSRQRGGRDTQYF.

This clone has only a few counts. This chain connects TRBV10-1 to TRBJ2-7, with D possibly being TRBD2 (6 bases). The CDR3 is made up of 14 amino acids. V was pared by 3 bases and J by 3 bases, with 12 bases between. Germline lookup yields CDR1 WNHNN and CDR2 SYGVQD (reference sequence). CDR3 protein: CASSDWGDGYEQYF. In DNA, the CDR3 is TGCGCCAGCAGTGATTGGGGGGATGGCTACGAGCAGTACTTC.

This chain links TRBV7-8 with TRBJ2-3; a possible D gene is TRBD1 (6 bases). The CDR3 runs 12 residues. The germline V gene encodes CDR1 SGHVS and CDR2 FQNEAQ. The V and J ends lost 6 bases and 3 bases respectively, with 7 bases between them. The CDR3 bases are TGTGCCAGCAGTAGGGGGACAGATACGCAGTATTTT. Its protein product is CASSRGTDTQYF.

The gene calls are TRBV9 and TRBJ2-2, with D possibly being TRBD1 (5 bases). This CDR3 is built from 16 residues. Trimming cost V 3 bases and J 4 bases, with 16 bases left between them. CDR1 is SGDLS, CDR2 YYNGEE, per germline. The CDR3 sequence: CASSENIGAITGELFF. CDR3 bases: TGTGCCAGCAGCGAAAACATTGGGGCTATCACCGGGGAGCTGTTTTTT.

This chain connects TRBV18 to TRBJ2-7; no clear D gene. CDR3 length: 15 residues. Germline V gene data show CDR1 as KGHSH and CDR2 as LQKENI. Trimming cost V 2 bases and J 2 bases, with 13 bases left between them. The CDR3 loop is CASSPRLELTYEQYF. The DNA for the CDR3 is TGTGCCAGCTCACCAAGGCTAGAACTCACCTACGAGCAGTACTTC. Based on the CDR3 plus reference TRBV18 and TRBJ2-7, the full variable domain is NAGVMQNPRHLVRRRGQEARLRCSPMKGHSHVYWYRQLPEEGLKFMVYLQKENIIDESGMPKERFSAEFPKEGPSILRIQQVVRGDSAAYFCASSPRLELTYEQYFGPGTRLTVT.

This clone was detected a few times. The DNA for the CDR3 is TGTGCCAGCAGCCAGGGATGGGATACGCAGTATTTT. It codes for CASSQGWDTQYF. V gene TRBV7-2 combines with J gene TRBJ2-3; D might be TRBD1 (5 bases). V shed 5 bases and J shed 6 bases, with 9 bases lying between them. CDR1 and CDR2 (germline): SGHTA, FQGNSA. This CDR3 region has 12 residues. Filled out from reference TRBV7-2 and TRBJ2-3, the complete variable domain reads GAGVSQSPSNKVTEKGKDVELRCDPISGHTALYWYRQSLGQGLEFLIYFQGNSAPDKSGLPSDRFSAERTGGSVSTLTIQRTQQEDSAVYLCASSQGWDTQYFGPGTRLTVL.

This chain uses TRBV4-1 with TRBJ2-1; 10 bases map to TRBD2. Germline CDR1 reads MGHRA; CDR2 reads YSYEKL. This CDR3 is built from 16 residues. With V trimmed by 4 bases and J by 7 bases, 10 bases remained unmatched. The chain's CDR3 is CASSPLAGASGNEQFF. CDR3 sequence (DNA): TGCGCCAGCAGCCCCCTAGCGGGAGCATCAGGGAATGAGCAGTTCTTC.

J is TRBJ2-7 and V is TRBV21-1; TRBD2 is the table's D call, not checked against the DNA. TRBV21-1 is a pseudogene. The CDR3 runs 16 residues. The CDR3 DNA is TGTGCCAGCAGCAAAGATGGGGGCGGACTAGTAAGCGAGCAGTACTTC. Translating gives CASSKDGGGLVSEQYF.

This chain uses TRBV7-9 with TRBJ2-2, with 7 bases lining up with TRBD1. The CDR3 loop spans 15 amino acids. CDR1 is SEHNR and CDR2 is FQNEAQ in the germline V gene (reference sequence). After removal of 5 bases from V and 2 bases from J, the junction contained 5 bases not matched to a gene. The DNA for the CDR3 is TGTGCCAGCAGCCCGGGACAGATCAACACCGGGGAGCTGTTTTTT. Translation: CASSPGQINTGELFF.

The chain is built from TRBV3-1 (or the pseudogene TRBV3-2) and TRBJ2-7, with 7 bases identical to TRBD2. Looked up from germline, CDR1 is LGHDT and CDR2 is YNNKEL (reference sequence). This CDR3 is built from 15 residues. The J segment lost 6 bases and the V segment lost 2 bases, leaving 10 bases of the junction unmatched. The DNA for the CDR3 is TGTGCCAGCAGCCAAAGTTTTTGGGGGGGAGGCGAGCAGTACTTC. Translating gives CASSQSFWGGGEQYF.

The chain is built from TRBV7-9 and TRBJ2-5; 7 bases align to TRBD2. The germline CDR1 and CDR2 sequences are SEHNR and FQNEAQ (reference sequence). V was pared by 3 bases and J by 4 bases, with 8 bases of the junction left unmatched. This CDR3 contains 15 residues. DNA of the CDR3: TGTGCCAGCAGCTTTCCCGGGGGGAGAAGAGAGACCCAGTACTTC. It codes for CASSFPGGRRETQYF.

The chain links TRBV11-2 to TRBJ2-2, with TRBD2 matching over 14 bases. The CDR3 covers 19 residues. Germline V gene lookup returns CDR1 SGHAT and CDR2 FQNNGV. V dropped 2 bases and J dropped 4; count of bases not matched to a gene: 9. CDR3 in amino acids: CASSLKYAGTSGGTGELFF. For the CDR3, the DNA is TGTGCCAGCAGCTTAAAATACGCCGGGACTAGCGGGGGCACCGGGGAGCTGTTTTTT.

The chain combines TRBV5-5 with TRBJ2-2; 7 bases align to TRBD2. Germline loops: CDR1 SGHKS, CDR2 YYEKEE (reference sequence). The CDR3 loop spans 18 amino acids. The V and J ends lost 1 base and 7 bases, in that order; junction bases with no gene match: 16. CDR3 bases: TGTGCCAGCAGCTTGTATGGTTCTCGCGGGAGCGTGAGCGGGGAGCTGTTTTTT. Its translation is CASSLYGSRGSVSGELFF.

This chain uses TRBV2 with TRBJ2-3; no firm D call. Germline V gives CDR1 SNHLY, CDR2 FYNNEI. V shed 3 bases and J shed 2 bases, with 9 bases lying between them. The CDR3 length is 14 residues. This CDR3 is CASSDGLLTDTQYF. CDR3 coding DNA: TGTGCCAGCAGTGATGGGCTACTCACAGATACGCAGTATTTT.

V gene TRBV20-1 combines with J gene TRBJ2-7; 9 nucleotides match TRBD1. The CDR3 totals 18 residues. Germline V CDR1 and CDR2: DFQATT, SNEGSKA (reference sequence). J was trimmed by 0 bases and V by 3 bases; bases with no gene match: 15. In DNA, the CDR3 is TGCAGTGCTAGTCACCTAAGCGGAGACAGGGGGTTCTCCTACGAGCAGTACTTC. This translates into CSASHLSGDRGFSYEQYF.

The chain recombines TRBV6-1 with TRBJ1-2, with TRBD1 matching over 7 bases. The germline gives CDR1 MNHNS, CDR2 SASEGT. The V and J ends lost 4 bases and 4 bases, in that order; junction bases with no gene match: 12. The CDR3 extends over 16 amino acids. The CDR3 DNA reads as TGTGCCAGCAGTGGTGGGACAGCCTCAACCTCCTATGGCTACACCTTC. This encodes CASSGGTASTSYGYTF.

The J gene is TRBJ2-5, the V gene TRBV27; D possibly corresponds to TRBD2 (5 bases). Germline V gives CDR1 MNHEY, CDR2 SMNVEV (reference sequence). The CDR3 is made up of 13 amino acids. The V end was cut by 3 bases, the J end by 2 bases, with 7 bases between. CDR3 sequence (DNA): TGTGCCAGCAGTTTGAAGCGGCAAGAGACCCAGTACTTC. Residues: CASSLKRQETQYF.

To note about this clone: Sequence at one end of the junction differs from germline and may be a read error. The chain joins TRBV7-7 to TRBJ2-2, with TRBD1 as a possible D gene (5 bases). Germline lookup yields CDR1 SSHAT and CDR2 FNYEAQ (reference sequence). The CDR3 loop spans 15 amino acids. CDR3 DNA: TGTGCTAGCAGCTTGGTCCAGGGCAGCACCGGGGAGCTGTTTTTT. Translating it yields CASSLVQGSTGELFF.

About this clone itself: Within the sample, other DNA sequences also encode this same CDR3. The chain has TRBV5-1 and TRBJ2-5; D is ambiguous. Germline V gives CDR1 SGHRS, CDR2 YFSETQ. This CDR3 has 14 amino acids. Trimming shortened V by 0 bases and J by 1 base, and 7 bases separated the two germline ends. The CDR3 nucleotides are TGCGCCAGCAGCTTGGGGGCCGGCCAAGAGACCCAGTACTTC. It codes for CASSLGAGQETQYF.

This clone was observed once. The chain couples TRBV4-1 to TRBJ2-1; 10 positions match TRBD2. Trimming took 2 bases from V and 7 from J; bases not matched to a gene: 11. Per the germline V gene, CDR1 is MGHRA and CDR2 is YSYEKL. This CDR3 spans 17 amino acids. The CDR3 DNA reads as TGCGCCAGCAGCCAAACTCCCGGGACTAGCGACAGGAATGAGCAGTTCTTC. Translation: CASSQTPGTSDRNEQFF.

The chain couples TRBV18 to TRBJ2-5, with D perhaps TRBD1 (6 bases). Germline V lookup: CDR1 KGHSH, CDR2 LQKENI. The CDR3 sequence is 14 residues long. V was pared by 1 base and J by 4 bases, with 10 bases between. The CDR3 DNA is TGTGCCAGCTCACCACTGGGGGCACTAGAGACCCAGTACTTC. Its protein is CASSPLGALETQYF.

This chain uses TRBV5-6 with TRBJ2-5, with a tentative D call TRBD1 (5 bases). Per the germline V gene, CDR1 is SGHDT and CDR2 is YYEEEE. Deletions cut 3 bases from V and 2 bases from J, with 11 bases between. The CDR3 has 14 residues. The CDR3 region is CASSWGNRQETQYF. CDR3 sequence (DNA): TGTGCCAGCAGCTGGGGAAACAGGCAAGAGACCCAGTACTTC.